This T cell receptor beta chain was identified during a study of cytomegalovirus exposure and HLA in healthy donors. This clone was seen just once. The V end lost 2 bases, the J end lost 1 base, and 8 bases lay between the germline ends. CDR1 and CDR2 from the germline V gene are MDHEN and SYDVKM. The CDR3 covers 14 residues. A multiplex PCR was run with 60 Vbeta primers and 13 Jbeta primers. Method: immunoSEQ multiplex PCR; TCRdb's copy keeps in-frame clones and lacks some. This table has 130,000 to 150,000 clones, approximately 84% appearing once. The J gene is TRBJ1-1, the V gene TRBV28; D not resolved. The receptor was derived from an older woman in good health and CMV-seropositive. Specimen: PBMCs. The CDR3 DNA sequence: TGTGCCAGCAGTTTAATTATTCCGAACACTGAAGCTTTCTTT. Protein sequence: CASSLIIPNTEAFF.